The 3 T cell receptor beta chains reported below all come from one sample, sequenced in a study of patients and donors after allogeneic stem cell transplantation. One entry per CDR3 protein results from TCRdb running MiXCR on the RT-PCR reads. The sample records roughly 940,000 distinct CDR3 sequences, roughly 17% being singletons. Sequencing was carried out using blood, either unsorted or a sorted T cell fraction (not recorded which). Source of these receptors: a human donor who was either an allogeneic HSCT recipient or a stem cell or donor lymphocyte infusion donor (not recorded which). It is not recorded whose cells these are; they may come from a transplant donor.

The sample holds a few counts of this clonotype. V is TRBV12-3 or TRBV12-4 and J is TRBJ2-1, with 8 bases fitting TRBD2. The CDR3 is 14 residues long. V was clipped by 5 bases and J by 7 bases; unmatched bases: 7. In nucleotides, the CDR3 is TGTGCCAGCAGTACCCAGCGGGAGAGGAATGAGCAGTTCTTC. It codes for CASSTQRERNEQFF.

There are a few counts of this clonotype. The chain couples TRBV12-3 or TRBV12-4 to TRBJ2-5, with 9 bases lining up with TRBD1. The CDR3 totals 14 residues. J was trimmed by 4 bases and V by 6 bases; bases with no gene match: 6. The DNA of the CDR3 is TGTGCCAGCAGGGACGGGACAGGGTCAGAGACCCAGTACTTC. Residues: CASRDGTGSETQYF.

This chain links TRBV7-9 with TRBJ2-1, with 9 bases aligning to TRBD1. Germline values: CDR1 SEHNR, CDR2 FQNEAQ (reference sequence). With V trimmed by 4 bases and J by 6 bases, 10 bases remained unmatched. The CDR3 is 16 residues long. The CDR3 DNA reads as TGTGCCAGCAGCTCGCCACAGGGGGCCCCTTTCAATGAGCAGTTCTTC. Translated: CASSSPQGAPFNEQFF.